Below are 11 T cell receptor beta chains sequenced from a single sample in a study of shared clonotypes between healthy human individuals. Only in-frame clones appear in the TCRdb table, and some are missing; sequencing was by immunoSEQ multiplex PCR. The table has roughly 2.5 million clones, approximately 94% seen once. The source material was naive CD4+ T cells sorted from blood. Subset denoted: CD45RA+ positively selected. Receptors originate from a man between 18 and 35 years old in good health.

The chain recombines TRBV5-1 with TRBJ1-1; D unclear. The CDR3 sequence is 14 residues long. Per the germline V gene, CDR1 is SGHRS and CDR2 is YFSETQ. Trimming cost V 6 bases and J 1 base, with 13 bases left between them. CDR3 sequence: CASTGGPQNTEAFF. The CDR3 region has the DNA TGCGCCAGCACTGGCGGGCCTCAGAACACTGAAGCTTTCTTT.

The sample holds one count of this clone. CDR3 DNA: TGTGCCAGCAGTCGGCCGACAGGGGGCTCAGAGACCCAGTACTTC. It is translated as CASSRPTGGSETQYF. This chain joins TRBV6-6 and TRBJ2-5, with TRBD1 matching 10 bases. This CDR3 is 15 amino acids long. V was pared by 5 bases and J by 4 bases, with 7 bases of the junction left unmatched. The germline CDR1 and CDR2 sequences are MNHNY and SVGAGI (reference sequence).

V gene TRBV19 combines with J gene TRBJ2-6, with 8 nucleotides matching TRBD1. This CDR3 is built from 17 residues. In germline, CDR1 is LNHDA, CDR2 SQIVND (reference sequence). Unmatched junction bases numbered 5, after V lost 1 base and J lost 3 bases. CDR3 DNA sequence: TGTGCCAGTAGTATAGTCAGGACAGGGTATGGGGCCAACGTCCTGACTTTC. It codes for CASSIVRTGYGANVLTF.

The chain is built from TRBV2 and TRBJ1-2; D remains ambiguous. The ends were cut back, 3 bases at V and 4 bases at J, with 15 bases in the middle. Germline lookup yields CDR1 SNHLY and CDR2 FYNNEI. CDR3 length: 15 amino acids. In DNA form, the CDR3 reads TGTGCCAGCAGTGAGGGTAGAGGAGTCGGCTATGGCTACACCTTC. Protein product: CASSEGRGVGYGYTF.

The rearrangement uses TRBV11-3 and TRBJ1-1, with 11 bases identical to TRBD1. V was clipped by 4 bases and J by 6 bases; unmatched bases: 7. The CDR3 consists of 15 residues. CDR1 and CDR2 (germline): SGHNT, YENEEA. CDR3 in amino acids: CASSSGQGDPPEAFF. The CDR3 nucleotides read TGTGCCAGCAGCTCGGGACAGGGGGACCCTCCTGAAGCTTTCTTT.

In its sample, this clone was seen a few times. The chain couples TRBV5-1 to TRBJ1-6; TRBD1 aligns across 7 bases. The germline CDR1 and CDR2 sequences are SGHRS and YFSETQ. CDR3 length: 15 residues. Trimming at V came to 4 bases and at J to 7 bases, leaving 8 bases not matched to a gene. The CDR3 loop reads CASSPWTGGNSPLHF. CDR3 coding DNA: TGCGCCAGCAGCCCATGGACAGGAGGCAATTCACCCCTCCACTTT.

This chain uses TRBV19 with TRBJ1-3; D remains unclear. Germline CDR1 is LNHDA and CDR2 is SQIVND (reference sequence). The CDR3 has 18 residues. V lost 2 bases and J lost 0, with 17 bases in between. The CDR3, as DNA: TGTGCCAGTAGTATAAGAAAGGCGGGAAGTAACTCTGGAAACACCATATATTTT. Its translation is CASSIRKAGSNSGNTIYF.

This chain uses TRBV27 with TRBJ1-6, with a weak D call TRBD1 (5 bases). Germline lookup yields CDR1 MNHEY and CDR2 SMNVEV (reference sequence). V was pared by 4 bases and J by 14 bases, with 27 bases between. The CDR3 loop spans 17 amino acids. The CDR3 coding sequence is TGTGCCAGCAGTTCCCGGGACGGCCCACTTATAAGGGGTTCCCTCCACTTT. It codes for CASSSRDGPLIRGSLHF.

V gene TRBV30 combines with J gene TRBJ2-7, with TRBD1 as a possible D gene (5 bases). CDR3 size: 11 residues. Trimming took 4 bases from V and 6 from J, leaving 10 bases between them. CDR1 and CDR2 (germline): GTSNPN, SVGIG (reference sequence). The CDR3 bases are TGTGCCTGGAATCTTAGGGGCGAGCAGTACTTC. Translation: CAWNLRGEQYF.

The chain has TRBV10-3 and TRBJ1-6; D is possibly TRBD1 (5 bases). The V end lost 3 bases, the J end lost 0 bases, and 15 bases lay between the germline ends. The CDR3 loop spans 18 amino acids. Germline assignment: CDR1 ENHRY and CDR2 SYGVKD. The CDR3 DNA sequence: TGTGCCATCAGTGAAGGGGTTACTCGCCTCTCCTATAATTCACCCCTCCACTTT. Translated, it gives CAISEGVTRLSYNSPLHF.

V usage is TRBV6-5 and J usage is TRBJ2-4; TRBD1 matches 8 bases. This CDR3 contains 15 residues. Germline V gene data show CDR1 as MNHEY and CDR2 as SVGAGI. V was clipped by 6 bases and J by 2 bases; unmatched bases: 6. The CDR3 DNA sequence: TGTGCCAGCAGCCTAGACAGGGGTCCCAAAAACATTCAGTACTTC. Protein: CASSLDRGPKNIQYF.